This T cell receptor beta chain was sequenced for a study of blood T cell repertoires in COVID-19. At the level of the study: Acute and convalescent COVID-19 specimens originated in the United States, Italy and Spain.

Method: immunoSEQ multiplex PCR; TCRdb's copy keeps in-frame clones and lacks some. This table has about 89,000 clones, about 91% appearing once. The sequenced sample was peripheral blood. This TCR derives from a man between 60 and 75 years old with acute or convalescent COVID-19.

In nucleotides, the CDR3 is TGTGCCAGCCGGACTAGCGGCAGGATTGGCAATGAGCAGTTCTTC. It is translated as CASRTSGRIGNEQFF. The J gene is TRBJ2-1, the V gene TRBV19; the match to TRBD2 covers 10 bases. The CDR3 contains 15 residues. The germline V gene encodes CDR1 LNHDA and CDR2 SQIVND (reference sequence). With 9 bases clipped from V and 6 bases from J, the junction kept 11 bases outside the gene matches.